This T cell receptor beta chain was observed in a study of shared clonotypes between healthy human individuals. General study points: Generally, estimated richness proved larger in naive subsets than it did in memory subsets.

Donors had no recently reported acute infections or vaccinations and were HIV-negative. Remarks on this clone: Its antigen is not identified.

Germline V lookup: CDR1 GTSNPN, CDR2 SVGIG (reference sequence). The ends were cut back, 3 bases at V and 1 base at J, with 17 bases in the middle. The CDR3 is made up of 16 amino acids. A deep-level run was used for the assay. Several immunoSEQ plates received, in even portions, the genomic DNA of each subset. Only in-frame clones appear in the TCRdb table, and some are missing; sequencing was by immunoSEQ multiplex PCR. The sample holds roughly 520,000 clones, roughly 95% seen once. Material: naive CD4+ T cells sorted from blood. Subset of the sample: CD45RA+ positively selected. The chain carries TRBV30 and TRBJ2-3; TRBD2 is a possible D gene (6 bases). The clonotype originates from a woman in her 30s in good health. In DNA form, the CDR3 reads TGTGCCTGGAGCGGGAGAGACCTGACTGGCACAGATACGCAGTATTTT. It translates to CAWSGRDLTGTDTQYF.